What follows are 5 T cell receptor beta chains derived from one specimen sequenced in a study of tissue T cells after allogeneic stem cell transplantation. The method was immunoSEQ multiplex PCR; TCRdb's version includes in-frame clones alone and lacks a portion of them. Of roughly 50,000 clones in the sample, approximately 70% are singletons; the top ten hold 0.5% to 0.6%. The sequenced material came from sorted cells pooled from one or two spleens. The receptors stem from a pool of C57BL/6 mice in good health.

In the case of this clone: The gene symbols are mouse symbols. The DNA ends 1 residue before the CDR3 does, and the rest of the CDR3 is filled in from the germline J gene. Within the sample, other DNA sequences also encode this same CDR3. This rearrangement joins TRBV13-2 to TRBJ1-5; no clear D. V shed 0 bases and J shed 1 base, with 5 bases lying between them. The CDR3 extends over 14 amino acids. The germline CDR1 and CDR2 sequences are NNHNN and SYGAGS (reference sequence). The CDR3 sequence is CASGDAGNNQAPLF. Incomplete CDR3 DNA: TGTGCCAGCGGTGATGCGGGGAACAACCAGGCTCCGCTT.

This clone was seen only a few times. Each gene name is a mouse one. The read terminates 1 residue ahead of where the CDR3 ends, so the germline J gene completes it. The same CDR3 is also encoded by other DNA sequences in this sample. V gene TRBV19 combines with J gene TRBJ2-4; D gene unclear. V gave up 3 bases and J gave up 0 bases, with 2 bases separating them. The CDR3 is made up of 12 amino acids. CDR1 and CDR2 (germline): FNHDT, SITEND (reference sequence). Incomplete CDR3 DNA: TGTGCCAGCAGTAATAGTCAAAACACCTTGTAC. As protein: CASSNSQNTLY. The full CDR3 is CASSNSQNTLYF.

This clone was detected a few times. Gene names follow the mouse nomenclature. The sequenced fragment ends 1 residue before the CDR3 boundary, so the rest is inferred from the germline J gene. The chain employs TRBV1 and TRBJ2-3, with 13 bases aligning to TRBD2. V was clipped by 4 bases and J by 4 bases; unmatched bases: 2. CDR3 length: 15 residues. Germline assignment: CDR1 NSQYPW and CDR2 LRSPGD (reference sequence). The sequenced CDR3 bases are TGCACCTGCAGTGGGGACTGGGGGGGAACAGAAACGCTGTAT. This sequence encodes CTCSGDWGGTETLY. The complete CDR3 sequence is CTCSGDWGGTETLYF.

Comments on this clone: The gene names here belong to mouse. The CDR3 extends 1 residue past the end of the read, so its final part is completed from the germline J gene. The chain joins TRBV19 to TRBJ2-7; no clear D gene. There are 12 residues in the CDR3. V was trimmed by 2 bases and J by 4 bases, leaving 7 bases between them. Per the germline V gene, CDR1 is FNHDT and CDR2 is SITEND (reference sequence). CDR3 DNA (partial): TGTGCCAGCAGTATTTCCCATTATGAACAGTAC. This codes for CASSISHYEQY. The whole CDR3 region reads CASSISHYEQYF.

About this clone itself: Mouse gene names and germline throughout. The observed sequence ends 1 residue before the CDR3 terminus, with the missing tail filled in from the germline J gene. The rearrangement joins TRBV1 to TRBJ2-7; TRBD1 is a possible D gene (5 bases). Looked up from germline, CDR1 is NSQYPW and CDR2 is LRSPGD (reference sequence). This CDR3 has 12 residues. V lost 2 bases and J 4 bases, leaving 6 bases between the germline ends. CDR3 DNA (partial): TGCACCTGCAGTGCAAGACAGTATGAACAGTAC. As protein: CTCSARQYEQY. The whole CDR3 region reads CTCSARQYEQYF.